Presented here are 29 T cell receptor beta chains from one specimen sequenced in a study of T cell clonality in common variable immunodeficiency. The repertoire was sequenced with immunoSEQ multiplex PCR; TCRdb's copy has only in-frame clones and lacks some. The record shows about 55,000 clones for this sample, with no singletons present. Sequenced sample: peripheral blood mononuclear cells. The receptor source for this set is a person aged 18 to 75 in good health.

This clone was recorded many times. The missing CDR3 end, 3 residues past where the read stops, is filled in from the germline J gene. The genes are TRBV5-1 and TRBJ2-7; the D gene is possibly TRBD2 (5 bases). The CDR3 consists of 13 residues. Per the germline V gene, CDR1 is SGHRS and CDR2 is YFSETQ. The V end lost 3 bases, the J end lost 5 bases, and 12 bases lay between the germline ends. CDR3 sequence reads: CASSWTEPNEQYF. Incomplete CDR3 DNA: TGCGCCAGCAGCTGGACTGAGCCTAACGAG.

The sample holds many counts of this clone. The read terminates 3 residues before the CDR3 end, so the remaining end is supplied by the germline J gene. The chain links TRBV19 to TRBJ1-2, with TRBD1 matching 9 bases. V trimming: 3 bases; J trimming: 4 bases; junction bases outside the gene matches: 6. Germline V gene lookup returns CDR1 LNHDA and CDR2 SQIVND (reference sequence). The CDR3 has 15 amino acids. The chain's CDR3 is CASSMPTGGGYGYTF. Partial CDR3 DNA: TGTGCCAGTAGTATGCCTACAGGGGGCGGCTATGGC.

The sample holds a few counts of this clone. Read sequence stops 3 residues before the CDR3 end, and the germline J gene provides the missing end. J is TRBJ1-2 and V is TRBV30, with 9 bases fitting TRBD1. Per the germline V gene, CDR1 is GTSNPN and CDR2 is SVGIG (reference sequence). The CDR3 is 15 amino acids. The sequenced part of the CDR3 DNA is TGTGCCTGGAGTGTCATGGGACAGGGAGCCTACGAC. This translates into CAWSVMGQGAYD. The full CDR3 is CAWSVMGQGAYDYTF.

As concerns this clone: The read ends 3 residues before the CDR3 terminus; that terminus is restored from the germline J gene. This rearrangement joins TRBV19 to TRBJ1-2; D remains ambiguous. The CDR3 extends over 15 amino acids. Germline CDR1 reads LNHDA; CDR2 reads SQIVND (reference sequence). Partial CDR3 DNA: TGTGCCAGTAGTGTTACTAGCGGGAGTACTTACGAC. This codes for CASSVTSGSTYD. The full CDR3 reads CASSVTSGSTYDYTF.

This clone was observed at least ten times. With the read ending 3 residues before the CDR3 end, the germline J gene is used to fill in that end. V and J are TRBV5-5 and TRBJ2-7; D is ambiguous. The CDR3 extends over 13 amino acids. V lost 0 bases to trimming and J lost 3 bases, with 7 bases between them. Looked up from germline, CDR1 is SGHKS and CDR2 is YYEKEE (reference sequence). The sequenced CDR3 bases are TGTGCCAGCAGCTTGGCCGGTCGCTACGAG. It encodes CASSLAGRYE. The CDR3 as a whole reads CASSLAGRYEQYF. Combining the CDR3 with reference TRBV5-5 and TRBJ2-7 gives the whole variable domain DAGVTQSPTHLIKTRGQQVTLRCSPISGHKSVSWYQQVLGQGPQFIFQYYEKEERGRGNFPDRFSARQFPNYSSELNVNALLLGDSALYLCASSLAGRYEQYFGPGTRLTVT.

This clone showed up many times. The CDR3 is CASKTSGGTDTQYF. Incomplete CDR3 DNA: TGTGCCAGCAAAACTAGCGGGGGCACAGATACG. V and J are TRBV5-5 and TRBJ2-3, with TRBD2 identical over 10 bases. The read terminates 3 residues before the CDR3 end, so the remaining end is supplied by the germline J gene. Germline-derived CDR1 and CDR2 are SGHKS and YYEKEE (reference sequence). Germline trimming cut 6 bases from V and 1 base from J; bases unmatched to any gene: 2. The CDR3 loop spans 14 amino acids.

This clone was picked up many times. The read ends 3 residues shy of where the CDR3 ends; the end is completed using the germline J gene. The rearrangement links TRBV6-1 to TRBJ1-3; weak D call: TRBD1 (6 bases). Germline lookup yields CDR1 MNHNS and CDR2 SASEGT. Trimming took 0 bases from V and 8 from J, leaving 8 bases between them. The CDR3 covers 13 residues. The CDR3 sequence: CASSEAQGYTIYF. The sequenced part of the CDR3 DNA is TGTGCCAGCAGTGAAGCACAGGGATACACC.

Many counts were recorded for this clone. With the read ending 3 residues before the CDR3 end, the germline J gene is used to fill in that end. The chain couples TRBV29-1 to TRBJ1-1, with D perhaps TRBD1 (6 bases). V was trimmed by 6 bases and J by 4 bases, leaving 18 bases between them. Germline V gene data show CDR1 as SQVTM and CDR2 as ANQGSEA. There are 14 residues in the CDR3. Here the CDR3 reads CSVQAGARGTEAFF. The sequenced part of the CDR3 DNA is TGCAGCGTCCAGGCGGGGGCTAGAGGCACTGAA.

This clone was seen ten or more times. The read finishes 3 residues shy of the CDR3 end, and the germline J gene is used to complete it. The rearrangement joins TRBV5-6 to TRBJ1-2, with TRBD1 identical over 8 bases. V shed 3 bases and J 4 bases; nucleotides not matched to a gene: 8. CDR3 length: 15 amino acids. From germline, CDR1 is SGHDT and CDR2 YYEEEE. This CDR3 reads CASSSRDRWGYGYTF. The part of the CDR3 DNA that was read is TGTGCCAGCAGCTCCCGGGACAGGTGGGGCTATGGC.

This clone was found many times. Read coverage stops 3 residues before the CDR3 terminus; the germline J gene supplies the remainder. The V and J genes are TRBV5-1 and TRBJ2-3, with a possible D match to TRBD2 (6 bases). In germline, CDR1 is SGHRS, CDR2 YFSETQ. CDR3 length equals 14 residues. With 0 bases removed from V and 3 bases from J, the gap between germline ends came to 8 bases. CDR3: CASSLVLATDTQYF. The CDR3 DNA, read in part, is TGCGCCAGCAGCTTGGTCCTAGCGACAGATACG.

This clone was detected many times. The read halts 3 residues ahead of the CDR3 end, with the missing end drawn from the germline J gene. The rearrangement joins TRBV19 to TRBJ1-2; D is uncertain. Germline V gene data show CDR1 as LNHDA and CDR2 as SQIVND (reference sequence). This CDR3 is built from 11 residues. Incomplete CDR3 DNA: TGTGCCAGTAGTAGGGCCAATAGC. This translates into CASSRANS. The entire CDR3 is CASSRANSYTF. Together with reference TRBV19 and TRBJ1-2, the CDR3 gives the full variable domain: DGGITQSPKYLFRKEGQNVTLSCEQNLNHDAMYWYRQDPGQGLRLIYYSQIVNDFQKGDIAEGYSVSREKKESFPLTVTSAQKNPTAFYLCASSRANSYTFGSGTRLTVV.

This clone was counted many times. The read gets to within 3 residues of the CDR3 end, and the germline J gene fills in the rest. The rearrangement uses TRBV18 and TRBJ2-3; weak D call: TRBD1 (5 bases). CDR3 length: 13 residues. V was pared by 6 bases and J by 2 bases, with 9 bases between. Germline CDR1 is KGHSH and CDR2 is LQKENI. CDR3 loop: CASSDTFTDTQYF. The sequenced part of the CDR3 DNA is TGTGCCAGCTCGGACACCTTCACAGATACG.

This clone was seen repeatedly, ten times or more. The read falls 3 residues short of the CDR3 end, and the missing part is taken from the germline J gene. The rearrangement uses TRBV5-1 and TRBJ2-5; D is ambiguous. Trimming removed 4 bases from V and 5 bases from J, with 6 bases in between. This CDR3 region has 11 residues. From germline, CDR1 is SGHRS and CDR2 YFSETQ. Partial CDR3 DNA: TGCGCCAGCAGCGTTCGGGAGACC. This encodes CASSVRET. The complete CDR3 protein is CASSVRETQYF.

As for this clone: The sequence runs out 3 residues before the end of the CDR3; the remainder is reconstructed from the germline J gene. The genes are TRBV18 and TRBJ1-1; 7 bases line up with TRBD1. CDR3 length equals 15 residues. V was clipped by 3 bases and J by 2 bases; unmatched bases: 6. Per the germline V gene, CDR1 is KGHSH and CDR2 is LQKENI. CDR3 residues: CASSPPGQTNTEAFF. CDR3 DNA (partial): TGTGCCAGCTCACCCCCGGGACAGACTAACACTGAA. The full variable domain, its missing parts supplied by reference TRBV18 and TRBJ1-1, is NAGVMQNPRHLVRRRGQEARLRCSPMKGHSHVYWYRQLPEEGLKFMVYLQKENIIDESGMPKERFSAEFPKEGPSILRIQQVVRGDSAAYFCASSPPGQTNTEAFFGQGTRLTVV.

This clone has a handful of counts. The read terminates 3 residues ahead of where the CDR3 ends, so the germline J gene completes it. This chain links TRBV7-9 with TRBJ1-2, with a weak D call TRBD1 (5 bases). CDR1 and CDR2 from the germline V gene are SEHNR and FQNEAQ (reference sequence). The CDR3 is made up of 14 amino acids. This CDR3 is CASSSKRGYNDYTF. The part of the CDR3 DNA that was read is TGTGCCAGCAGCTCTAAGCGGGGGTACAATGAC.

There are many counts of this clone. Coverage ceases 3 residues before the CDR3 finishes, and the germline J gene fills in the end. The rearrangement joins TRBV29-1 to TRBJ2-3; 9 bases are shared with TRBD1. With 7 bases clipped from V and 5 bases from J, the junction kept 10 bases outside the gene matches. There are 14 residues in the CDR3. Germline lookup yields CDR1 SQVTM and CDR2 ANQGSEA. Partial CDR3 DNA: TGCAGCGGCCTTACAGGGGGCCGTGGAGATACG. This translates into CSGLTGGRGDT. The whole CDR3 sequence is CSGLTGGRGDTQYF.

This clone appeared many times. Sequencing ends 3 residues short of the CDR3 end; the germline J gene provides the rest. The V gene is TRBV5-1, the J gene TRBJ2-1; 7 bases are shared with TRBD1. The germline V gene encodes CDR1 SGHRS and CDR2 YFSETQ. Losses at the gene ends were 5 bases for V and 5 bases for J; bases not matched to a gene: 1. The CDR3 contains 12 residues. This CDR3 reads CASRTGNNEQFF. The DNA read from the CDR3 is TGCGCCAGCAGGACAGGGAACAATGAG.

By proportion, this clone is medium-sized (0.01 to 0.1%). The read ends 3 residues before the CDR3 terminus; that terminus is restored from the germline J gene. This chain connects TRBV6-1 to TRBJ2-1; a possible D gene is TRBD2 (6 bases). This CDR3 is built from 15 residues. Germline CDR1 and CDR2: MNHNS and SASEGT. V shed 1 base and J shed 2 bases, with 9 bases lying between them. CDR3 bases read: TGTGCCAGCAGTGAAGAGGAGGGGACCTACAATGAG. It specifies CASSEEEGTYNE. In full, the CDR3 is CASSEEEGTYNEQFF.

This clone was seen at least ten times. The read stops 3 residues short of the end of the CDR3; the missing end is completed from the germline J gene. The V gene is TRBV5-1, the J gene TRBJ1-1; TRBD1 might be the D (5 bases). The CDR3 totals 14 residues. Germline CDR1 reads SGHRS; CDR2 reads YFSETQ. The CDR3 loop reads CASSLAAGLSVAFF. CDR3 DNA, as far as it was read: TGCGCCAGCAGCTTGGCGGCAGGGCTTAGTGTA.

This clone was counted ten times or more. The missing CDR3 end, 3 residues past where the read stops, is filled in from the germline J gene. The rearrangement uses TRBV7-9 and TRBJ2-1, with D possibly matching TRBD1 (5 bases). Germline CDR1 reads SEHNR; CDR2 reads FQNEAQ (reference sequence). V dropped 2 bases and J dropped 0 bases, with 8 bases sitting between them. This CDR3 is built from 15 residues. CDR3 sequence: CASSLQGSSYNEQFF. CDR3 bases read: TGTGCCAGCAGCTTACAGGGTAGCTCCTACAATGAG.

In this sample, this clone is medium-sized. The sequenced fragment ends 3 residues before the CDR3 boundary, so the rest is inferred from the germline J gene. J is TRBJ1-2 and V is TRBV6-1, with 10 bases fitting TRBD1. The germline gives CDR1 MNHNS, CDR2 SASEGT. J was trimmed by 4 bases and V by 5 bases; bases with no gene match: 10. CDR3 length: 16 residues. CDR3 bases read: TGTGCCAGCAGTCAAGTCCGGACAGGGGGGGGCTATGGC. Its translation: CASSQVRTGGGYG. The entire CDR3 reads CASSQVRTGGGYGYTF.

This clone appeared many times. The read is 3 residues too short to cover the CDR3 end, so that end is filled in from the germline J gene. This chain uses TRBV2 with TRBJ1-1; TRBD1 is a possible D gene (6 bases). V dropped 6 bases and J dropped 2 bases, with 10 bases sitting between them. The CDR3 contains 13 residues. Germline assignment: CDR1 SNHLY and CDR2 FYNNEI. The CDR3 protein is CASRDSENTEAFF. The CDR3 DNA, read in part, is TGTGCCAGCAGGGACAGTGAAAACACTGAA.

The table lists this clone with many counts. The CDR3 is cut off 3 residues early in the read; its end comes from the germline J gene. This chain links TRBV5-1 with TRBJ1-4, with D maybe TRBD1 (6 bases). Trimming took off 0 bases at V and 1 base at J, with 10 bases between the two ends. The length of the CDR3 is 16 residues. Germline V gives CDR1 SGHRS, CDR2 YFSETQ. The CDR3: CASSLEGVRTNEKLFF. Incomplete CDR3 DNA: TGCGCCAGCAGCTTGGAGGGGGTTAGAACTAATGAAAAA. Using reference TRBV5-1 and TRBJ1-4 for the parts outside the CDR3, the full variable domain is KAGVTQTPRYLIKTRGQQVTLSCSPISGHRSVSWYQQTPGQGLQFLFEYFSETQRNKGNFPGRFSGRQFSNSRSEMNVSTLELGDSALYLCASSLEGVRTNEKLFFGSGTQLSVL.

This clone was detected many times. The read terminates 3 residues ahead of where the CDR3 ends, so the germline J gene completes it. The chain uses TRBV11-2 and TRBJ2-2; D may be TRBD1 (6 bases). CDR1 and CDR2 from the germline V gene are SGHAT and FQNNGV. The ends were cut back, 0 bases at V and 7 bases at J, with 12 bases in the middle. The CDR3 is 15 amino acids. This CDR3 is CASSLDVGAVGELFF. The covered CDR3 bases are TGTGCCAGCAGCTTAGACGTGGGGGCGGTCGGGGAG.

This clone has a count of ten or more. The CDR3 goes on 3 residues after the read ends, and that part is filled in from the germline J gene. The rearrangement uses TRBV6-1 and TRBJ1-2; no reliable D call. Trimming shortened V by 1 base and J by 5 bases, and 5 bases separated the two germline ends. The CDR3 is 12 amino acids. From germline, CDR1 is MNHNS and CDR2 SASEGT. CDR3 DNA, as far as it was read: TGTGCCAGCAGTGAAGTCCGGTATGGC. Translated, it gives CASSEVRYG. The full CDR3 protein is CASSEVRYGYTF.

This clone was found many times. Partial CDR3 DNA: TGCAGTGCTAGGTTTCAGGGCGGGGAG. Its protein is CSARFQGGE. The entire CDR3 reads CSARFQGGEAFF. The chain uses TRBV20-1 and TRBJ1-1; perhaps TRBD1 as D (5 bases). The observed sequence ends 3 residues before the CDR3 terminus, with the missing tail filled in from the germline J gene. Per germline, CDR1 DFQATT and CDR2 SNEGSKA (reference sequence). The CDR3 totals 12 residues.

This clone was detected many times. The CDR3 end falls 3 residues outside the read, so it is completed with the germline J gene. The chain joins TRBV6-7 to TRBJ2-1; the match to TRBD2 covers 12 bases. TRBV6-7 is an ORF; its function is uncertain. The CDR3 has 20 amino acids. V was clipped by 0 bases and J by 1 base; unmatched bases: 10. CDR3 sequence reads: CASSYSPTSGSGTSYNEQFF. The part of the CDR3 DNA that was read is TGTGCCAGCAGTTACTCGCCGACTAGCGGGAGTGGCACATCCTACAATGAG.

The table lists this clone with a few counts. The read ends 3 residues before the CDR3 terminus; that terminus is restored from the germline J gene. The V call is TRBV7-9, the J call TRBJ1-2, with D tentatively TRBD1 (6 bases). Germline V CDR1 and CDR2: SEHNR, FQNEAQ (reference sequence). The CDR3 extends over 13 amino acids. The CDR3 loop reads CASSRGGLRGYTF. CDR3 DNA (partial): TGTGCCAGCAGCCGAGGGGGTTTGCGGGGC.

This clone has at least ten counts. The read terminates 3 residues before the CDR3 end, so the remaining end is supplied by the germline J gene. This chain connects TRBV5-5 to TRBJ2-5; possible D gene TRBD2, 6 bases. Looked up from germline, CDR1 is SGHKS and CDR2 is YYEKEE (reference sequence). The CDR3 is 14 residues long. The V end lost 0 bases, the J end lost 4 bases, and 10 bases lay between the germline ends. The DNA read from the CDR3 is TGTGCCAGCAGCTTGGCCGCCGGGGGAGAGACC. Protein product: CASSLAAGGET. The full CDR3 is CASSLAAGGETQYF.